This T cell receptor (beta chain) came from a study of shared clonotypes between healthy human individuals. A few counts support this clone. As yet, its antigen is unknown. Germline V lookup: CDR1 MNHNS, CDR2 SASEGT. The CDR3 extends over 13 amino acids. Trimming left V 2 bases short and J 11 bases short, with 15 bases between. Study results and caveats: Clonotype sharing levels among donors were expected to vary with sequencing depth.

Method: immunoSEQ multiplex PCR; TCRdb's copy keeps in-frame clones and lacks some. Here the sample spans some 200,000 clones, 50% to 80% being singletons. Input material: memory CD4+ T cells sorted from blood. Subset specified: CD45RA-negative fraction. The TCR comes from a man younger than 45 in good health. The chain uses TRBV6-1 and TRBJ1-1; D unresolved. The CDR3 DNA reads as TGTGCCAGCAGTGAACAGCCCAATGGATTGGCTTTCTTT. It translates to CASSEQPNGLAFF.